These T cell receptor beta chains were read from a single sample in a study of tumor-infiltrating lymphocytes in oesophageal squamous cell carcinoma. MiXCR, run by TCRdb on the PCR reads, gives a single entry per CDR3 protein. The sample shows fewer than 20,000 distinct CDR3 sequences, approximately 43% of them seen only once. Material for sequencing was blood. The source of these receptors is a female donor with esophageal squamous cell carcinoma. The CDR3 runs from the conserved cysteine through the conserved F or W. Fields, in order: J gene, V gene, D gene, clone size, CDR3 protein, CDR3 DNA. A D gene is named only where the DNA matches it firmly. Expanded clones are given a class, and other clones once, few, many or no size at all.

j_gene: TRBJ1-5
v_gene: TRBV3-1
d_gene: TRBD1
abundance: -
CDR3aa: CASSPGTAYNQPQHF
CDR3nt: TGTGCCAGCAGCCCGGGGACAGCTTACAATCAGCCCCAGCATTTT

j_gene: TRBJ2-7
v_gene: TRBV20-1
d_gene: -
abundance: -
CDR3aa: CSARESSYEQYF
CDR3nt: TGCAGTGCTAGGGAGAGCTCCTACGAGCAGTACTTC

j_gene: TRBJ1-1
v_gene: TRBV27
d_gene: -
abundance: once
CDR3aa: CASGFAAPTRTEAFF
CDR3nt: TGTGCCAGCGGATTCGCGGCCCCGACGCGCACTGAAGCTTTCTTT

j_gene: TRBJ1-4
v_gene: TRBV11-2
d_gene: TRBD1
abundance: many
CDR3aa: CASSLRTGGLNEKLFF
CDR3nt: TGTGCCAGCAGCTTAAGGACAGGGGGCCTTAATGAAAAACTGTTTTTT

j_gene: TRBJ2-7
v_gene: TRBV19
d_gene: -
abundance: many
CDR3aa: CASSPQLSPTYEQYF
CDR3nt: TGTGCCAGTAGCCCCCAACTAAGTCCCACCTACGAGCAGTACTTC

j_gene: TRBJ2-7
v_gene: TRBV7-9
d_gene: -
abundance: -
CDR3aa: CASSLAPYEQYF
CDR3nt: TGTGCCAGCAGCTTAGCGCCCTACGAGCAGTACTTC

j_gene: TRBJ1-4
v_gene: TRBV28
d_gene: TRBD1
abundance: medium-sized
CDR3aa: CASSLVDRVGEKLFF
CDR3nt: TGTGCCAGCAGTTTAGTAGACAGGGTCGGTGAAAAACTGTTTTTT

j_gene: TRBJ2-2
v_gene: TRBV6-2/TRBV6-3
d_gene: TRBD1
abundance: many
CDR3aa: CASNYVTGGAETGELFF
CDR3nt: TGTGCCAGCAATTATGTTACAGGGGGCGCGGAGACCGGGGAGCTGTTTTTT

j_gene: TRBJ2-1
v_gene: TRBV9
d_gene: -
abundance: -
CDR3aa: CASSVGRANYGCTF
CDR3nt: TGTGCCAGCAGCGTAGGCAGGGCTAACTATGGCTGCACCTTC

j_gene: TRBJ2-7
v_gene: TRBV11-2
d_gene: -
abundance: once
CDR3aa: CTSSLAAGANEQYF
CDR3nt: TGTACCAGCAGCTTAGCGGCGGGGGCGAACGAGCAGTACTTC

j_gene: TRBJ1-5
v_gene: TRBV12-3/TRBV12-4
d_gene: -
abundance: many
CDR3aa: CASSLYGDGNNQPQHF
CDR3nt: TGTGCCAGCAGTTTGTATGGGGATGGGAACAATCAGCCCCAGCATTTT

j_gene: TRBJ2-5
v_gene: TRBV7-8
d_gene: -
abundance: -
CDR3aa: CASGGGTKETQYF
CDR3nt: TGTGCCAGCGGGGGGGGCACCAAAGAGACCCAGTACTTC

j_gene: TRBJ2-1
v_gene: TRBV7-2
d_gene: -
abundance: -
CDR3aa: CASSWRGGTVNEQFF
CDR3nt: TGTGCCAGCAGCTGGAGGGGGGGAACAGTCAATGAGCAGTTCTTC

j_gene: TRBJ2-7
v_gene: TRBV27
d_gene: -
abundance: -
CDR3aa: CASSLSNVGEQYF
CDR3nt: TGTGCCAGCAGTTTATCGAATGTAGGAGAGCAGTACTTC

j_gene: TRBJ2-7
v_gene: TRBV29-1
d_gene: TRBD2
abundance: -
CDR3aa: CSATGLAGYEQYF
CDR3nt: TGCAGCGCAACTGGACTAGCGGGGTACGAGCAGTACTTC

j_gene: TRBJ2-1
v_gene: TRBV7-6
d_gene: TRBD2
abundance: -
CDR3aa: CASSRSGRSDEQFF
CDR3nt: TGTGCCAGCAGCCGGAGCGGGAGGAGCGATGAGCAGTTCTTC

j_gene: TRBJ2-5
v_gene: TRBV7-3
d_gene: -
abundance: -
CDR3aa: CASSLMAQETQYF
CDR3nt: TGTGCCAGCAGCTTAATGGCACAAGAGACCCAGTACTTC

j_gene: TRBJ2-7
v_gene: TRBV6-6
d_gene: -
abundance: -
CDR3aa: CASSYSLVGGYEQYF
CDR3nt: TGTGCCAGCAGTTACTCCCTAGTGGGAGGTTACGAGCAGTACTTC

j_gene: TRBJ2-6
v_gene: TRBV11-2
d_gene: -
abundance: medium-sized
CDR3aa: CASSLRPLTVHSGANVLTF
CDR3nt: TGTGCCAGCAGCTTAAGACCCTTGACAGTCCATTCTGGGGCCAACGTCCTGACTTTC

j_gene: TRBJ2-1
v_gene: TRBV7-2
d_gene: -
abundance: -
CDR3aa: CASSRDQSSYNEQFF
CDR3nt: TGTGCCAGCAGCAGGGACCAAAGCTCCTACAATGAGCAGTTCTTC

j_gene: TRBJ2-3
v_gene: TRBV6-9
d_gene: TRBD1
abundance: -
CDR3aa: CASSPRDRIVTDTQYF
CDR3nt: TGTGCCAGCAGTCCCAGGGACAGGATAGTCACAGATACGCAGTATTTT

j_gene: TRBJ2-5
v_gene: TRBV7-2
d_gene: -
abundance: many
CDR3aa: CASSLGRETQYF
CDR3nt: TGTGCCAGCAGCTTAGGGCGGGAGACCCAGTACTTC

j_gene: TRBJ2-7
v_gene: TRBV7-9
d_gene: -
abundance: -
CDR3aa: CASSLSGTPEQYF
CDR3nt: TGTGCCAGCAGCTTATCAGGGACCCCCGAGCAGTACTTC

j_gene: TRBJ1-3
v_gene: TRBV6-1
d_gene: TRBD1
abundance: medium-sized
CDR3aa: CASSLNDDRGEAGNTIYF
CDR3nt: TGTGCCAGCAGTCTCAACGACGACAGGGGTGAGGCTGGAAACACCATATATTTT

j_gene: TRBJ2-3
v_gene: TRBV28
d_gene: -
abundance: -
CDR3aa: CASSPGGSDTQYF
CDR3nt: TGTGCCAGCAGTCCCGGAGGGTCAGATACGCAGTATTTT

j_gene: TRBJ2-1
v_gene: TRBV6-2/TRBV6-3
d_gene: -
abundance: -
CDR3aa: CASSYRSGLRAIEQFF
CDR3nt: TGTGCCAGCAGTTACAGAAGCGGGTTGCGAGCTATTGAGCAGTTCTTC

j_gene: TRBJ2-5
v_gene: TRBV6-1
d_gene: -
abundance: many
CDR3aa: CASSRDTVAGEQYF
CDR3nt: TGTGCCAGCAGTCGGGACACGGTCGCCGGTGAGCAGTACTTC

j_gene: TRBJ2-1
v_gene: TRBV7-2
d_gene: TRBD1
abundance: -
CDR3aa: CASSLAGTDYNEQFF
CDR3nt: TGTGCCAGCAGCTTAGCGGGGACAGATTACAATGAGCAGTTCTTC

j_gene: TRBJ2-5
v_gene: TRBV7-4
d_gene: -
abundance: -
CDR3aa: CASSQLPGVGETQYF
CDR3nt: TGTGCCAGCAGCCAACTACCGGGGGTAGGGGAGACCCAGTACTTC

j_gene: TRBJ2-4
v_gene: TRBV5-1
d_gene: -
abundance: -
CDR3aa: CASSLGLLGQYLNNEQYF
CDR3nt: TGCGCCAGCAGCTTGGGCCTATTAGGACAGTATCTAAACAATGAGCAGTACTTC